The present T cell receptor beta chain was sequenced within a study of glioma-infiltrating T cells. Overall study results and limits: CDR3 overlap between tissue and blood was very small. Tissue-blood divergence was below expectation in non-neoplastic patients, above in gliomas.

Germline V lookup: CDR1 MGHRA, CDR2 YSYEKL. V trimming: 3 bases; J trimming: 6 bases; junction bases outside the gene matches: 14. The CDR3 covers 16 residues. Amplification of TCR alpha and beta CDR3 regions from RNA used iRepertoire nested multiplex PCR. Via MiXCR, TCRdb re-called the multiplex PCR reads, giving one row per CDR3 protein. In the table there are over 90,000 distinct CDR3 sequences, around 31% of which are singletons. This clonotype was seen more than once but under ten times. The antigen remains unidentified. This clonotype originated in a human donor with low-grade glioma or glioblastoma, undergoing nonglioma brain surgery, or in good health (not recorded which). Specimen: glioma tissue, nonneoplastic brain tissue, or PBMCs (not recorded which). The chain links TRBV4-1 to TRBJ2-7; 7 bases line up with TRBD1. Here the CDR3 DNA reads TGCGCCAGCAGCCAGGTCAGACAGGGACCTTTTGGCGAGCAGTACTTC. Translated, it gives CASSQVRQGPFGEQYF.